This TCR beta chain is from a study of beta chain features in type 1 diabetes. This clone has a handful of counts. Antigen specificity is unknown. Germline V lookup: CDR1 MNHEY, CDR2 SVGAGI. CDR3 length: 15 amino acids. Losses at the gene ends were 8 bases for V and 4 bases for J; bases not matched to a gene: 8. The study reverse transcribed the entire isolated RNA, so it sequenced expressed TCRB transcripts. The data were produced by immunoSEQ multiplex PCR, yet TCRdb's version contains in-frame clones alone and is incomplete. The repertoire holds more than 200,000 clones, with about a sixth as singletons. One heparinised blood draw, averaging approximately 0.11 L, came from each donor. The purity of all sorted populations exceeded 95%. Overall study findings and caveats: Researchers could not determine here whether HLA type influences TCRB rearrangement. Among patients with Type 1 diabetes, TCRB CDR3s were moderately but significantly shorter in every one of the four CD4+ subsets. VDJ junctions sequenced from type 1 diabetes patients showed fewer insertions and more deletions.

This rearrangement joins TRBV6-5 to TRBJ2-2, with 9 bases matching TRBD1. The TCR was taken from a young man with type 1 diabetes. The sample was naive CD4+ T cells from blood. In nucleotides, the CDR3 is TGTGCCAGCGGCACACAGGGGGCTGGCACCGGGGAGCTGTTTTTT. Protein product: CASGTQGAGTGELFF.